One sample yielded the 2 T cell receptor beta chains listed below, sequenced in a study of T cell responses to AZD1222 COVID-19 vaccine. Profiling relied on immunoSEQ multiplex PCR, and the TCRdb table lists in-frame clones only, not all of them. The sample contains around 150,000 clones, less than 95% of which appear only once. This sample comprised peripheral blood, obtained on day 0 of AZD1222 vaccination. These TCRs come from an adult in good health.

This clone has just one count. This chain joins TRBV5-6 and TRBJ1-2; perhaps TRBD1 as D (6 bases). The ends were cut back, 1 base at V and 3 bases at J, with 10 bases in the middle. Germline V gene data show CDR1 as SGHDT and CDR2 as YYEEEE. This CDR3 region has 14 residues. This CDR3 is CASSLYRVYYGYTF. CDR3 DNA: TGTGCCAGCAGCTTGTACAGGGTGTACTATGGCTACACCTTC.

The chain uses TRBV5-6 and TRBJ1-1; D might be TRBD1 (5 bases). The CDR3 is 14 residues long. Trimming took 2 bases from V and 4 from J, leaving 12 bases between them. Per the germline V gene, CDR1 is SGHDT and CDR2 is YYEEEE. The CDR3 loop is CASSLRGIGTEAFF. CDR3 nucleotides: TGTGCCAGCAGCTTAAGGGGTATAGGCACTGAAGCTTTCTTT.